Reported below is one T cell receptor beta chain. Time point noted: cycle 4 day 1 (C4D1), after 6 weeks of nivolumab. In every patient, relapse followed autologous stem cell transplantation, while exposure to brentuximab vedotin differed. This sample is part of a study of PD-1 blockade in classical Hodgkin lymphoma. Per germline, CDR1 SGHRS and CDR2 YFSETQ. This CDR3 is 14 amino acids long. Trimming took 0 bases from V and 4 from J, leaving 9 bases between them. Measured with immunoSEQ multiplex PCR; TCRdb has only the in-frame clones, and not every one. In the table there are fewer than 50,000 clones, around four fifths of which are singletons.

This TCR derives from a human donor with classical Hodgkin lymphoma. The V and J genes are TRBV5-1 and TRBJ2-3; no reliable D call. Sequenced here: peripheral blood mononuclear cells (PBMCs), sampled before the fourth cycle of nivolumab. CDR3 in DNA: TGCGCCAGCAGCTTGGATGCAGGTCCAGATACGCAGTATTTT. It translates to CASSLDAGPDTQYF.